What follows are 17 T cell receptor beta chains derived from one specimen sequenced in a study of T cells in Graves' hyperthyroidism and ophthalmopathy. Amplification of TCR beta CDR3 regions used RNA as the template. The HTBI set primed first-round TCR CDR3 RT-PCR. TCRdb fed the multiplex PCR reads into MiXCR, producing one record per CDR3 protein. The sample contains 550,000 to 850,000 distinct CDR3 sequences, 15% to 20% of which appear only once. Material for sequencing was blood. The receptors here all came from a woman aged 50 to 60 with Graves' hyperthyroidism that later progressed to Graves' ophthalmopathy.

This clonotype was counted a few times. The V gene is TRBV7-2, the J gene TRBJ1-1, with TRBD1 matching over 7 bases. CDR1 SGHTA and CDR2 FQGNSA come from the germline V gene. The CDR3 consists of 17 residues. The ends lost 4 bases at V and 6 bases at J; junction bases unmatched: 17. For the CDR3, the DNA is TGTGCCAGCAGCTCCCCGGGACAGAGGGGGATATGGGCTGAAGCTTTCTTT. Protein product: CASSSPGQRGIWAEAFF.

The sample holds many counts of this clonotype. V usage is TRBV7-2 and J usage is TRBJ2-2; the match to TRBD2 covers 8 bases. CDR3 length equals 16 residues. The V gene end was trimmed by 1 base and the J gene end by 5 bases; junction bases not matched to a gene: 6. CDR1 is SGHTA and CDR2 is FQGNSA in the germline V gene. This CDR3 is CASSLVGTSRTGELFF. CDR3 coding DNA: TGTGCCAGCAGCTTAGTTGGGACTAGTCGGACCGGGGAGCTGTTTTTT.

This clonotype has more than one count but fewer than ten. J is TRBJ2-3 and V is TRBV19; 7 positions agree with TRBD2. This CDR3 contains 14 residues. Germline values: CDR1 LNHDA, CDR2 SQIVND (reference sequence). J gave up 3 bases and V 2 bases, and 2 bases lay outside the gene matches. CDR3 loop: CASSIWGGTDTQYF. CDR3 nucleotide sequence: TGTGCCAGTAGTATATGGGGAGGGACAGATACGCAGTATTTT.

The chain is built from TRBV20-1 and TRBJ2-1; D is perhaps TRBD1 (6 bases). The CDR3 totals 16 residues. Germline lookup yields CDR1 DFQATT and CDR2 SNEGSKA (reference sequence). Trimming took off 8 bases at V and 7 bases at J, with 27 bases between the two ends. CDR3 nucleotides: TGCAGTCCCCAGGGGCTCGAACCTACAACTCCAAATGAGCAGTTCTTC. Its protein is CSPQGLEPTTPNEQFF.

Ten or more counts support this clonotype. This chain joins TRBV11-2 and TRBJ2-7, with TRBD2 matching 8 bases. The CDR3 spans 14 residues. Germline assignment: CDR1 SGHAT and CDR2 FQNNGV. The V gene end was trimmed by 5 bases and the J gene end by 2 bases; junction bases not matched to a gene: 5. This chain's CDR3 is CASSPSGLTYEQYF. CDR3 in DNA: TGTGCCAGCAGCCCTAGCGGGCTCACCTACGAGCAGTACTTC.

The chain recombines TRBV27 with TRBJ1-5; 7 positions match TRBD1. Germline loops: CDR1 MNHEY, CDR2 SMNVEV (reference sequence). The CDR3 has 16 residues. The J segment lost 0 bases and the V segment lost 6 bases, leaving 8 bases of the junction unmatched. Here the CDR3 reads CASSPRDSTSNQPQHF. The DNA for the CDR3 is TGTGCCAGCAGCCCTCGGGACAGCACTAGCAATCAGCCCCAGCATTTT.

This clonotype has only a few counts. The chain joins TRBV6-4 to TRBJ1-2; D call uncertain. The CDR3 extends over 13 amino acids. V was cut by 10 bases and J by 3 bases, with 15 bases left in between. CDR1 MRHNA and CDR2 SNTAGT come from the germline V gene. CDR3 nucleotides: TGTGCCACCCCGCTCGAGGAGGACTATGGCTACACCTTC. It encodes CATPLEEDYGYTF.

CDR3 sequence: CASRNRGRDEKLFF. The CDR3 region has the DNA TGTGCCAGCAGGAACAGGGGAAGGGATGAAAAACTGTTTTTT. The chain joins TRBV2 to TRBJ1-4; TRBD1 matches at 7 bases. Germline V gives CDR1 SNHLY, CDR2 FYNNEI. Trimming took 6 bases from V and 6 from J; bases not matched to a gene: 7. CDR3 length: 14 amino acids.

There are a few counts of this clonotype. The CDR3 is CASSIGVRAETPNQPQHF. Here the CDR3 DNA reads TGTGCCAGTAGTATAGGAGTCAGGGCTGAGACACCGAATCAGCCCCAGCATTTT. The chain links TRBV19 to TRBJ1-5; TRBD1 is a possible D gene (5 bases). Germline V gene data show CDR1 as LNHDA and CDR2 as SQIVND (reference sequence). The CDR3 sequence is 18 residues long. V was shortened by 1 base and J by 4 bases, with 20 bases between the two germline ends.

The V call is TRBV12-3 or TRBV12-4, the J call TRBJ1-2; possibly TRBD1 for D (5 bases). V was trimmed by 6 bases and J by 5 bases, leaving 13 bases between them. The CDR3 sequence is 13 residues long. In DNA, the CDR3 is TGTGCCAGCAGCTACCCGGGGGGTTATGGCTACACCTTC. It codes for CASSYPGGYGYTF.

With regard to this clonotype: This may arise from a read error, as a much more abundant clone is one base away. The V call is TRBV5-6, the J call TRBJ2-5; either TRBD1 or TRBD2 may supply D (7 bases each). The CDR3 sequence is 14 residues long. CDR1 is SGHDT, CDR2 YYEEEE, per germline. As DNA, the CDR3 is TGTGCCAGCAGCCTCCAGGGGGGGCAAGGGACCCAGTACTTC. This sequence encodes CASSLQGGQGTQYF.

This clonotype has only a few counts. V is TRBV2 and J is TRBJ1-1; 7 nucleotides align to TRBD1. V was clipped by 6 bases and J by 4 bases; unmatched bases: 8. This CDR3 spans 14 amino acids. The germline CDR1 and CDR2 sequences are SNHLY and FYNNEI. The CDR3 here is CASRGTGEGTEAFF. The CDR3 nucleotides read TGTGCCAGCAGGGGTACAGGGGAAGGCACTGAAGCTTTCTTT.

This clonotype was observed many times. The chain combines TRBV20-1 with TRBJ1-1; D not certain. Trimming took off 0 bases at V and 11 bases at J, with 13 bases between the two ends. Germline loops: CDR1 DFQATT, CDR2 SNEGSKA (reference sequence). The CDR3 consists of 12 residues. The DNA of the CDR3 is TGCAGTGCTAGAGATCCGGGCTTTAGGGCTTTCTTT. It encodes CSARDPGFRAFF.

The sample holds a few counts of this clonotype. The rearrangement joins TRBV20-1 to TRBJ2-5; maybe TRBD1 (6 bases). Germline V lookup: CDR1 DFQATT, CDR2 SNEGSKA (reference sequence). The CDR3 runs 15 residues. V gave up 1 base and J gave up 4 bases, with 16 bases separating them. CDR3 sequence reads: CSARAEGYRVETQYF. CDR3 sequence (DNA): TGCAGTGCTAGAGCCGAAGGGTACAGGGTAGAGACCCAGTACTTC.

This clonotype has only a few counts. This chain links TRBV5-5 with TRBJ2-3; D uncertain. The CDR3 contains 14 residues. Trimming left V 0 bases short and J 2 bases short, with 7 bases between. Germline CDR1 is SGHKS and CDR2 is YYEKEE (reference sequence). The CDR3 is CASSLGPATDTQYF. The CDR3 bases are TGTGCCAGCAGCTTGGGTCCCGCCACAGATACGCAGTATTTT.

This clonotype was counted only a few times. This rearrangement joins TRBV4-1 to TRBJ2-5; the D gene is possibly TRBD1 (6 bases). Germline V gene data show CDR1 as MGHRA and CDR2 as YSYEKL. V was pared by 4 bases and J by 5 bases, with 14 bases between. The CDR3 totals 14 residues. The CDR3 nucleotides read TGCGCCAGCAGCCGAGTGGGGGCGCGGGAGACCCAGTACTTC. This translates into CASSRVGARETQYF.

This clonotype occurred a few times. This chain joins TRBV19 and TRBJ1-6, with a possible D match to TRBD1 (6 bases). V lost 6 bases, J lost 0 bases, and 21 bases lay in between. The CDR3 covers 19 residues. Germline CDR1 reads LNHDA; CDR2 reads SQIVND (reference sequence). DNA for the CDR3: TGTGCCAGTAGACTACAGGGTTCTATGACCAACTCCTATAATTCACCCCTCCACTTT. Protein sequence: CASRLQGSMTNSYNSPLHF.